The clone carrying this TCR beta chain was picked up one time. What it binds is not known. Trimming took off 7 bases at V and 0 bases at J, with 16 bases between the two ends. This CDR3 is built from 15 residues. Germline V gene data show CDR1 as MNHNS and CDR2 as SASEGT. The sample is drawn from a study of cytotoxic CD8 clonotypes in ibrutinib-treated CLL. About the research overall: Within the patient group, 11 were relapsed/refractory and fewer than 16 treatment-naive, and 17 to 18 were IGHV unmutated. The response samples were taken once patients had been treated for a median of about 12 months, range 6 to 36. Notes on the study in general: Clonality went up at ibrutinib response and then declined back toward baseline at progression.

Researchers set a sequencing depth target of 1 in 200,000 to 1 in 1 million T cells. Profiling relied on immunoSEQ multiplex PCR, and the TCRdb table lists in-frame clones only, not all of them. The sample records about 84,000 clones, about 86% being singletons. The TCR originated in a human donor with chronic lymphocytic leukemia. Sequencing was performed on PBMCs, taken before ibrutinib treatment. V is TRBV6-1 and J is TRBJ2-7; D is possibly TRBD2 (5 bases). The CDR3 region has the DNA TGTGCCAGCACCGAGGGCCAGGTTCGCTCCTACGAGCAGTACTTC. Its translation is CASTEGQVRSYEQYF.